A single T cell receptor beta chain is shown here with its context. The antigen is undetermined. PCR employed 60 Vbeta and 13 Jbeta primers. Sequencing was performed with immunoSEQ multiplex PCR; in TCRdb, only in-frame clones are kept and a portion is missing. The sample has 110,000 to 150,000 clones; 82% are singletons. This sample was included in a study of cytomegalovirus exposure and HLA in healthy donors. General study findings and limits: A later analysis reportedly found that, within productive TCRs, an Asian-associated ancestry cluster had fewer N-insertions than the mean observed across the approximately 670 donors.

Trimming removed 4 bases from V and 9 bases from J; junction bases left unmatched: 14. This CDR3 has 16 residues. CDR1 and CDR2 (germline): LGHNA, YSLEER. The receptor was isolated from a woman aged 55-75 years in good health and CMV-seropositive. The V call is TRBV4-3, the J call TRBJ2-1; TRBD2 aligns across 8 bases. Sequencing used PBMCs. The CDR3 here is CASSPATGGPSGEQFF. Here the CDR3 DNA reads TGCGCCAGCAGCCCAGCTACGGGAGGGCCGTCGGGTGAGCAGTTCTTC.